These 7 T cell receptor beta chains came from one sample sequenced in a study of response to subunit inactivated influenza vaccine. TCRdb fed the RT-PCR reads into MiXCR, producing one record per CDR3 protein. Altogether just under 550,000 distinct CDR3 sequences are present, roughly a quarter being singletons, with the ten largest covering around 2.8%. These data also featured in a second study, about T cells expressing NK-cell markers. That paper adds: Making the TCR beta cDNA relied on 5'RACE template switching with UMIs.

The sample in question was CD4+ T cells sorted from PBMCs, obtained about 11 days after vaccination. These receptors all come from a man aged 45-60 years who received an inactivated influenza vaccine.

V usage is TRBV10-3 and J usage is TRBJ1-5; D is perhaps TRBD1 (5 bases). The length of the CDR3 is 13 residues. CDR1 ENHRY and CDR2 SYGVKD come from the germline V gene. V was clipped by 7 bases and J by 0 bases, with 7 bases between them. The CDR3 region is CAIKDTSNQPQHF. CDR3 DNA: TGTGCCATCAAGGACACTAGCAATCAGCCCCAGCATTTT.

DNA of the CDR3: TGTGCCACCAGTTCATCAGGGGGCGCGGACTCCTACAATGAGCAGTTCTTC. Its protein is CATSSSGGADSYNEQFF. The V and J genes are TRBV24-1 and TRBJ2-1; TRBD1 aligns across 8 bases. The CDR3 is 17 amino acids. Germline lookup yields CDR1 KGHDR and CDR2 SFDVKD. V trimming: 6 bases; J trimming: 0 bases; junction bases outside the gene matches: 9.

The chain uses TRBV7-9 and TRBJ2-5; 9 bases align to TRBD1. Per germline, CDR1 SEHNR and CDR2 FQNEAQ (reference sequence). V lost 6 bases, J lost 3 bases, and 8 bases stayed unmatched. This CDR3 region has 15 residues. CDR3 loop: CASRPTGGRKETQYF. The CDR3 DNA sequence: TGTGCCAGCAGACCTACAGGGGGCCGGAAAGAGACCCAGTACTTC.

This clonotype was picked up a small number of times. V gene TRBV29-1 combines with J gene TRBJ2-3; D is unresolved. The CDR3 is 14 amino acids. Germline CDR1 SQVTM, CDR2 ANQGSEA. Trimming left V 3 bases short and J 0 bases short, with 10 bases between. The CDR3: CSVDDTTSTDTQYF. The CDR3 nucleotides are TGCAGCGTTGACGACACCACTAGCACAGATACGCAGTATTTT.

This clonotype was observed many times. The chain has TRBV7-9 and TRBJ1-1; D may be TRBD1 (5 bases). Trimming pared 5 bases from V and 2 bases from J, leaving 15 bases between. CDR3 size: 15 residues. Germline V gives CDR1 SEHNR, CDR2 FQNEAQ (reference sequence). The CDR3 bases are TGTGCCAGCAGCCGATCGGGACCACACAACACTGAAGCTTTCTTT. It encodes CASSRSGPHNTEAFF.

The genes are TRBV19 and TRBJ2-2, with 7 positions matching TRBD1. V gave up 9 bases and J gave up 3 bases; unmatched junction bases: 7. The CDR3 is made up of 14 amino acids. Germline V CDR1 and CDR2: LNHDA, SQIVND (reference sequence). CDR3 sequence reads: CASQTGLYTGELFF. The CDR3 bases are TGTGCCAGCCAGACAGGGCTCTACACCGGGGAGCTGTTTTTT.

CDR3 nucleotides: TGTGCCACCAGCAGAGGGGTAGGGGGGGCGGACACTGAAGCTTTCTTT. This translates into CATSRGVGGADTEAFF. The chain uses TRBV15 and TRBJ1-1; tentative D call: TRBD1 (6 bases). The V gene lost 1 base and the J gene lost 3 bases, with 15 bases spanning the gap. The germline gives CDR1 LNHNV, CDR2 YYDKDF (reference sequence). The CDR3 is 16 amino acids.